Presented here are 21 T cell receptor beta chains from one specimen sequenced in a study of blood T cell repertoires in COVID-19. Method: immunoSEQ multiplex PCR; TCRdb's copy keeps in-frame clones and lacks some. This table holds 150,000 to 200,000 clones, roughly nine tenths found once. Specimen: peripheral blood. Receptors originate from a man between 18 and 29 years old who had recovered from COVID-19.

The V call is TRBV6-5, the J call TRBJ1-1, with TRBD1 identical over 7 bases. Germline V lookup: CDR1 MNHEY, CDR2 SVGAGI. The CDR3 runs to 13 residues. Trimming cost V 6 bases and J 11 bases; bases outside gene matches: 12. CDR3 region: CASRQPQDRFAFF. CDR3 DNA sequence: TGTGCCAGCAGGCAGCCCCAGGACAGGTTCGCTTTCTTT.

The gene calls are TRBV18 and TRBJ1-1; 8 nucleotides line up with TRBD1. Germline V lookup: CDR1 KGHSH, CDR2 LQKENI. The V and J ends lost 2 bases and 8 bases, in that order; junction bases with no gene match: 10. The CDR3 runs to 15 residues. The CDR3 here is CASSPSSTGVLEAFF. The CDR3 region has the DNA TGTGCCAGCTCACCATCCTCGACAGGGGTTCTCGAAGCTTTCTTT.

The gene calls are TRBV18 and TRBJ1-1, with 7 bases aligning to TRBD1. Germline V gives CDR1 KGHSH, CDR2 LQKENI. J was trimmed by 1 base and V by 3 bases; bases with no gene match: 11. The CDR3 has 17 amino acids. The CDR3 nucleotides read TGTGCCAGCTCACCGATCCGGACAGGTTCCACGAACACTGAAGCTTTCTTT. Translating it yields CASSPIRTGSTNTEAFF.

This chain connects TRBV6-2 or TRBV6-3 to TRBJ2-1; weak D call: TRBD2 (5 bases). V was pared by 5 bases and J by 2 bases, with 13 bases between. The CDR3 has 15 amino acids. Per germline, CDR1 MNHEY and CDR2 SVGEGT. CDR3 residues: CASSRLALTYNEQFF. As DNA, the CDR3 is TGTGCCAGCAGTCGGCTAGCCCTAACCTACAATGAGCAGTTCTTC.

The CDR3 sequence: CASSLSRGPWGEQFF. The DNA for the CDR3 is TGTGCCAGCAGCCTATCTCGGGGTCCTTGGGGTGAGCAGTTCTTC. This sequence joins TRBV5-6 and TRBJ2-1; possibly TRBD2 for D (5 bases). The CDR3 has 15 amino acids. V was pared by 4 bases and J by 9 bases, with 20 bases between. The germline gives CDR1 SGHDT, CDR2 YYEEEE.

The V call is TRBV30, the J call TRBJ2-7; TRBD2 might be the D (6 bases). The CDR3 is 14 residues long. V was pared by 3 bases and J by 3 bases, with 15 bases between. CDR1 GTSNPN and CDR2 SVGIG come from the germline V gene (reference sequence). The CDR3 coding sequence is TGTGCCTGGAGGCGGGGTCGGAGCGTCTACGAGCAGTACTTC. Protein product: CAWRRGRSVYEQYF.

This chain joins TRBV7-2 and TRBJ2-5; TRBD1 agrees at 7 bases. With 4 bases clipped from V and 2 bases from J, the junction kept 7 bases outside the gene matches. This CDR3 contains 15 residues. CDR1 and CDR2 from the germline V gene are SGHTA and FQGNSA. The CDR3 here is CASSWGMGQQETQYF. CDR3 DNA sequence: TGTGCCAGCAGCTGGGGTATGGGACAGCAAGAGACCCAGTACTTC. Looking up the rest from reference TRBV7-2 and TRBJ2-5 gives the full variable domain: GAGVSQSPSNKVTEKGKDVELRCDPISGHTALYWYRQSLGQGLEFLIYFQGNSAPDKSGLPSDRFSAERTGGSVSTLTIQRTQQEDSAVYLCASSWGMGQQETQYFGPGTRLLVL.

The chain employs TRBV19 and TRBJ2-6; D possibly corresponds to TRBD2 (5 bases). This CDR3 comprises 15 residues. V lost 9 bases and J lost 2, with 14 bases in between. Germline V gives CDR1 LNHDA, CDR2 SQIVND (reference sequence). Here the CDR3 reads CASHAWGAGANVLTF. In nucleotides, the CDR3 is TGTGCCAGCCACGCATGGGGAGCTGGGGCCAACGTCCTGACTTTC. Based on the CDR3 plus reference TRBV19 and TRBJ2-6, the full variable domain is DGGITQSPKYLFRKEGQNVTLSCEQNLNHDAMYWYRQDPGQGLRLIYYSQIVNDFQKGDIAEGYSVSREKKESFPLTVTSAQKNPTAFYLCASHAWGAGANVLTFGAGSRLTVL.

The chain joins TRBV3-1 (or the pseudogene TRBV3-2) to TRBJ2-7; 8 positions agree with TRBD2. Per the germline V gene, CDR1 is LGHDT and CDR2 is YNNKEL (reference sequence). This CDR3 region has 13 residues. The trim removed 4 bases at V and 1 base at J, leaving 0 bases unmatched. This CDR3 is CASSLAGSYEQYF. CDR3 DNA: TGTGCCAGCAGCCTAGCGGGATCCTACGAGCAGTACTTC.

The V gene is TRBV7-2, the J gene TRBJ1-1; unclear D gene. Trimming pared 4 bases from V and 7 bases from J, leaving 7 bases between. This CDR3 has 11 amino acids. Germline V lookup: CDR1 SGHTA, CDR2 FQGNSA. This chain's CDR3 is CASSSIFEAFF. Here the CDR3 DNA reads TGTGCCAGCAGCTCCATTTTTGAAGCTTTCTTT.

The V call is TRBV7-9, the J call TRBJ2-1; 8 bases are a match to TRBD2. The CDR3 totals 15 residues. V was clipped by 5 bases and J by 6 bases; unmatched bases: 9. The germline gives CDR1 SEHNR, CDR2 FQNEAQ (reference sequence). CDR3 coding DNA: TGTGCCAGCAGCCCCAGCGGGAGAGCCCTCAATGAGCAGTTCTTC. Its protein product is CASSPSGRALNEQFF.

This chain uses TRBV2 with TRBJ1-5; D unclear. Trimming shortened V by 3 bases and J by 1 base, and 10 bases separated the two germline ends. The CDR3 length is 15 residues. CDR1 is SNHLY and CDR2 is FYNNEI in the germline V gene. This CDR3 is CASSDFGLSNQPQHF. CDR3 coding DNA: TGTGCCAGCAGTGATTTTGGTCTAAGCAATCAGCCCCAGCATTTT.

The V and J genes are TRBV4-2 and TRBJ1-2; 7 nucleotides match TRBD1. The germline CDR1 and CDR2 sequences are LGHNA and YNFKEQ. The CDR3 is 17 residues long. V was clipped by 8 bases and J by 6 bases; unmatched bases: 21. CDR3 in DNA: TGTGCCAGCCTCCAGCCGTACAGTACAGGGGAGAGTAATGGCTACACCTTC. Protein sequence: CASLQPYSTGESNGYTF.

The chain links TRBV7-2 to TRBJ2-1; the D gene is possibly TRBD2 (5 bases). Germline loops: CDR1 SGHTA, CDR2 FQGNSA. CDR3 length: 14 residues. Between the trimmed V and J ends, which lost 6 bases and 7 bases, there was a span of 16 bases. The CDR3 is CASSSVGGQNEQFF. The CDR3 DNA reads TGTGCCAGCAGTTCTGTCGGAGGCCAGAATGAGCAGTTCTTC.

This chain links TRBV6-5 with TRBJ2-7; D uncertain. From germline, CDR1 is MNHEY and CDR2 SVGAGI. CDR3 length: 11 residues. Trimming pared 8 bases from V and 2 bases from J, leaving 7 bases between. The CDR3 DNA is TGTGCCAGCCAACGGGCCTACGAGCAGTACTTC. Translated, it gives CASQRAYEQYF.

The chain couples TRBV19 to TRBJ2-2; 7 positions match TRBD1. CDR1 and CDR2 (germline): LNHDA, SQIVND (reference sequence). The CDR3 loop spans 14 amino acids. J was trimmed by 2 bases and V by 10 bases; bases with no gene match: 7. CDR3 sequence reads: CATRQGPNTGELFF. The CDR3 DNA is TGTGCCACCCGACAGGGACCTAACACCGGGGAGCTGTTTTTT.

The V and J genes are TRBV27 and TRBJ2-2; maybe TRBD1 (6 bases). Germline CDR1 MNHEY, CDR2 SMNVEV (reference sequence). Trimming pared 2 bases from V and 3 bases from J, leaving 7 bases between. The CDR3 is made up of 14 amino acids. The CDR3 loop reads CASSLAGDTGELFF. The CDR3 nucleotides read TGTGCCAGCAGTTTAGCAGGGGACACCGGGGAGCTGTTTTTT.

V gene TRBV9 combines with J gene TRBJ2-3, with a tentative D call TRBD1 (5 bases). The V gene lost 3 bases and the J gene lost 2 bases, with 19 bases spanning the gap. The V gene's germline CDR1 is SGDLS and CDR2 YYNGEE. CDR3 length: 17 residues. The DNA for the CDR3 is TGTGCCAGCAGCGCGTCCCGGACATCGCCCACCACAGATACGCAGTATTTT. Translating it yields CASSASRTSPTTDTQYF.

The rearrangement links TRBV19 to TRBJ1-5; 7 bases line up with TRBD1. CDR1 and CDR2 from the germline V gene are LNHDA and SQIVND (reference sequence). CDR3 length: 16 residues. Germline trimming cut 1 base from V and 9 bases from J; bases unmatched to any gene: 12. The CDR3 DNA is TGTGCCAGTAGTATAGTCCTCGACAGAGGGGGCCGGCCCCAGCATTTT. Translating gives CASSIVLDRGGRPQHF.

J is TRBJ2-2 and V is TRBV18, with 8 bases matching TRBD2. Germline CDR1 KGHSH, CDR2 LQKENI. The CDR3 consists of 16 residues. The J segment lost 4 bases and the V segment lost 2 bases, leaving 6 bases of the junction unmatched. The CDR3 DNA sequence: TGTGCCAGCTCACCAGAGTCAGCGGGAGCCACCGGGGAGCTGTTTTTT. Translation: CASSPESAGATGELFF.

This clone turned up a few times. The chain joins TRBV28 to TRBJ1-5, with D hard to call. V was pared by 6 bases and J by 3 bases, with 15 bases between. CDR3 size: 15 residues. Germline V gene lookup returns CDR1 MDHEN and CDR2 SYDVKM. For the CDR3, the DNA is TGTGCCAGCAGCCTCTTTGAGGCGGTCAATCAGCCCCAGCATTTT. Amino acid sequence: CASSLFEAVNQPQHF.